This T cell receptor (beta chain) was identified in a study of vaccination and CD4 T cells after COVID-19. The treatment was: approximately nine-day PBMC culture with coronavirus spike peptide pools or control peptides (ViraFEST assay). Researchers collected the unexposed donor's CD4+ T cells before the COVID-19 pandemic (2011-2018). This clonotype is medium-sized (0.01 to 0.1%) by share. No antigen is known for it. The Oncomine TCR Beta short-read assay sequenced DNA from cultured CD4+ T cells. One entry per CDR3 protein, called by TCRdb with MiXCR from the PCR reads. The sample records approximately 1,500 distinct CDR3 sequences, roughly 14% being singletons. Germline V lookup: CDR1 MNHEY, CDR2 SVGEGT. Trimming took 7 bases from V and 6 from J; bases not matched to a gene: 8. The CDR3 length is 14 residues.

The sequenced sample was CD4+ T cells from blood, cultured in vitro. This chain uses TRBV6-2 or TRBV6-3 with TRBJ2-3, with 9 nucleotides matching TRBD2. The clonotype originates from a human donor in good health. The CDR3 bases are TGTGCCAGCACGGGACTAGCCTCGTGGGATACGCAGTATTTT. Translating gives CASTGLASWDTQYF.